This T cell receptor (beta chain) was profiled in a study of control samples from healthy donors and cancer patients (dated by TCRdb to the early 2020s). Between the V and J ends, shortened by 1 base and 1 base respectively, the junction contains 12 bases. The germline V gene sets CDR1 to SGHNT and CDR2 to YENEEA. The CDR3 measures 16 amino acids from cysteine to phenylalanine. The kept DNA is CDR3 alone, 48 bases in frame from the first base. The library was built by means of the immunoSEQ multiplex PCR assay. Entries here come from immuneACCESS through TCRdb and include only in-frame sequences with V and J called. Some clones fail to appear in such tables; in the studies checked, an unresolved V gene covers under half of the shortfall, and the cause of the remainder is unknown. Within this sample are approximately 110,000 clones, with under 90% of them counted one time only. The ten largest clones add up to roughly 13% of the sample.

A word on this clone: Its antigen remains undetermined. Base-call qualities are not available, and no considerably larger clone is one nucleotide away.

This TCR came from a woman between 50 and 59 years old in good health. The sample consisted of blood. This sequence uses TRBV11-3 and TRBJ2-3; 5 matching bases give a weak D call of TRBD1. Read as DNA, the sequence is TGTGCCAGCAGCTTAGGTAGGGGCCTGGGCACAGATACGCAGTATTTT. Its amino acids are CASSLGRGLGTDTQYF.